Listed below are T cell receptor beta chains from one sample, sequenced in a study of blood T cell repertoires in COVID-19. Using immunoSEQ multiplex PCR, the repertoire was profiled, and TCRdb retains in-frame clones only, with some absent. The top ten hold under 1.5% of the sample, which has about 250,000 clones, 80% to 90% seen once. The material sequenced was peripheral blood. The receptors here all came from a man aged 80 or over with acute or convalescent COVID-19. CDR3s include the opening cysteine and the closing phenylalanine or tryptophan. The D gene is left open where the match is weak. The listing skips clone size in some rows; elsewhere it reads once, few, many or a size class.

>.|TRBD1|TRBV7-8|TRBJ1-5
TGTGCCAGCAGCTTAGAGAGAGGACAGGGCAATCAGCCCCAGCATTTT
CASSLERGQGNQPQHF
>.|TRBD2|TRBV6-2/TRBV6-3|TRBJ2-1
TGTGCCAGCAGCCCCACTAGCGGGAGGGCCAGAAATGAGCAGTTCTTC
CASSPTSGRARNEQFF
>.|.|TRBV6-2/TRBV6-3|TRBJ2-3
TGTGCCAGCAGTCTGCCAGGGGCTCACACAGATACGCAGTATTTT
CASSLPGAHTDTQYF
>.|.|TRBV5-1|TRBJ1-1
TGCGCCAGCAGCTTGGACGTGGGGCGTGTAGCTTTCTTT
CASSLDVGRVAFF
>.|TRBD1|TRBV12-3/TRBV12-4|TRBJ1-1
TGTGCCAGCAGTTGGGGGACAGGGAGTGAAGCTTTCTTT
CASSWGTGSEAFF
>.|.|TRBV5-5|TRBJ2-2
TGTGCCAGCAGTTCCACCCCGTGGCAAAGAACCGGGGAGCTGTTTTTT
CASSSTPWQRTGELFF
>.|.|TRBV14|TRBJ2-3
TGTGCCAGCAGCCGCCAGGGGATTGCCCGAGATACGCAGTATTTT
CASSRQGIARDTQYF
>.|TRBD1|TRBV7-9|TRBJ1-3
TGTGCCAGCAGCCCTGGGCGGTGGACAGGGGGTAAATCTGGAAACACCATATATTTT
CASSPGRWTGGKSGNTIYF
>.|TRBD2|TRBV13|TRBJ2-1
TGTGCCAGCAGCCTAGGACTAGCGGGCCTCTCCTACAATGAGCAGTTCTTC
CASSLGLAGLSYNEQFF
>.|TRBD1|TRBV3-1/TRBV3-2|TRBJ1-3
TGTGCCAGCAGCCAAGAACAGGGGGGCCCTGGAAACACCATATATTTT
CASSQEQGGPGNTIYF
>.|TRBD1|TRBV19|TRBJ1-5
TGTGCCAGTAGTACCGGGACAGGGGGATTATATAGCAATCAGCCCCAGCATTTT
CASSTGTGGLYSNQPQHF
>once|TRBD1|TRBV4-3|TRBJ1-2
TGCGCCGCCCGAGGAGCGGGACAGGGAAACTATGGCTACACCTTC
CAARGAGQGNYGYTF
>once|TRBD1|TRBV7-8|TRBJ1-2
TGTGCCAGCAGCTTAGCAGGAGGGGGCGCGAACTATGGCTACACCTTC
CASSLAGGGANYGYTF
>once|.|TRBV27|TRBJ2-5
TGTGCCAGCAGTTTGTACGGGGGGCCCCCTAGGGAGACCCAGTACTTC
CASSLYGGPPRETQYF
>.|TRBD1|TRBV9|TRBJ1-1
TGTGCCAGCAGCGTAGGGGACAGGGCGGGTAGGAATGAAGCTTTCTTT
CASSVGDRAGRNEAFF
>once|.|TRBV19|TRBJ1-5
TGTGCCAGTAGTATAGAGAGGCGTCAGCAGCCCCAGCATTTT
CASSIERRQQPQHF
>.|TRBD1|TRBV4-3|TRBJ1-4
TGCGCCAGCAGCCAAGATTTTGCTACCGGGACAGGGAATGAAAAACTGTTTTTT
CASSQDFATGTGNEKLFF
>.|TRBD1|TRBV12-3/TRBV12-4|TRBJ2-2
TGTGCCAGCAGGGACAGGGGGAAGCTGTTTTTT
CASRDRGKLFF
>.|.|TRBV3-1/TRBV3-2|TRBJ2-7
TGTGCCAGCAGCCAAGGCGGGCCTACCTACGAGCAGTACTTC
CASSQGGPTYEQYF
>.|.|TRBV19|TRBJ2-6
TGTGCCAGTAGTAGGGGGGATGGGGCCAACGTCCTGACTTTC
CASSRGDGANVLTF
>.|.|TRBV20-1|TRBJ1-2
TGCAGTGCTGGACAGAGCTATGGCTACACCTTC
CSAGQSYGYTF
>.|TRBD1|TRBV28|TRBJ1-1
TGTGCCAGCAGTTTGTTGGCAGGGGGCACGCCTTTCTTT
CASSLLAGGTPFF
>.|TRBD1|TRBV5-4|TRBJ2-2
TGTGCCAGCAGCTTCGACAGGGTCGTCGGGGAGCTGTTTTTT
CASSFDRVVGELFF
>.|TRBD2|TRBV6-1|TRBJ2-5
TGTGCCAGCAGTGAAGCCCAAGGGACTAGCGGGGGGCCTCAAGAGACCCAGTACTTC
CASSEAQGTSGGPQETQYF
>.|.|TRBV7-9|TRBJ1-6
TGTGCCAGCAGCTTCGGACAAGCGAATAATTCACCCCTCCACTTT
CASSFGQANNSPLHF
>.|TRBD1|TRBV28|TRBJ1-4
TGTGCCAGCGGAGTTAGGGGGCATAGGTTGGAAAAACTGTTTTTT
CASGVRGHRLEKLFF
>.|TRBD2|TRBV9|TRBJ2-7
TGTGCCAGCAGCGTAGGTAGCGGGAGTTTAGTCTACGAGCAGTACTTC
CASSVGSGSLVYEQYF
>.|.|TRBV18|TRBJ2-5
TGTGCCAGCTCACCGATGAGGACAGCCCAAGAGACCCAGTACTTC
CASSPMRTAQETQYF
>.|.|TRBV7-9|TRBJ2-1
TGTGCCAGCAGCTTAGAAGACAGCTACAATGAGCAGTTCTTC
CASSLEDSYNEQFF
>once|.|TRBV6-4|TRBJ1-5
TGTGCCAGCAGTGACTCTCGAGGTTCTTGCAATCAGCCCCAGCATTTT
CASSDSRGSCNQPQHF
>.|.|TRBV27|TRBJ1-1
TGTGCCAGCAGTTTGGGGCAGGGTAACACTGAAGCTTTCTTT
CASSLGQGNTEAFF
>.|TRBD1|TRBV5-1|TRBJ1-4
TGCGCCAGCAGCGCCGGGACAGGGGGAGAAAAACTGTTTTTT
CASSAGTGGEKLFF
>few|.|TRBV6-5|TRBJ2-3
TGTGCCAGCAGTTTGGCGGCGGAACACACAGATACGCAGTATTTT
CASSLAAEHTDTQYF
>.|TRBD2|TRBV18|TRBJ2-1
TGTGCCAGCTCACCGGGGGGACTAGCGGCTTACAATGAGCAGTTCTTC
CASSPGGLAAYNEQFF
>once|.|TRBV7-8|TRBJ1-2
TGTGCCAGCAGCTTCAGTCAGGCAGGAGGCGGGCGTGGGTATGGCTACACCTTC
CASSFSQAGGGRGYGYTF
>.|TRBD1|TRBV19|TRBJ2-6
TGTGCCAGTAGTATACTCCAGACAGGGACCGGGGCCAACGTCCTGACTTTC
CASSILQTGTGANVLTF
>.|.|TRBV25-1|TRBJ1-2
TGTGCCAGCAGTGAAGGGGTACAGGGAAGGGGCTACACCTTC
CASSEGVQGRGYTF
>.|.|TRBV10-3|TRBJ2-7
TGTGCCATCAAACGAGAGGGAATCTACGAGCAGTACTTC
CAIKREGIYEQYF
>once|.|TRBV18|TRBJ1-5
TGTGCCAGCTCACCTTTGGGCGATGGCAATCAGCCCCAGCATTTT
CASSPLGDGNQPQHF
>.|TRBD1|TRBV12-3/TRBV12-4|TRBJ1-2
TGTGCCAGCAGTCCCGGGACAGGGGTAGGCTACACCTTC
CASSPGTGVGYTF
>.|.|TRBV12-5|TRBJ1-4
TGTGCTAGTGGTTTGGGAAACCCGGGGGGTGAAAAACTGTTTTTT
CASGLGNPGGEKLFF
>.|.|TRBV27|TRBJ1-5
TGTGCCAGCAGTTCAAAACCGGGACTGTACTCCTCCCAGCATTTT
CASSSKPGLYSSQHF
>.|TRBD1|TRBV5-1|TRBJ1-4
TGCGCCAGCAGCTCCTGGACAGGGCAGACTAATGAAAAACTGTTTTTT
CASSSWTGQTNEKLFF
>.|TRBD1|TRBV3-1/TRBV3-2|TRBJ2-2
TGTGCCAGCAGCCAAGGGACAGGGAACACCGGGGAGCTGTTTTTT
CASSQGTGNTGELFF
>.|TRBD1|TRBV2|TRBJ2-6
TGTGCCAGCAGTACAGGGGTCTGGGCTGGGGCCAACGTCCTGACTTTC
CASSTGVWAGANVLTF
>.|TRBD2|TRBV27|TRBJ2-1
TGTGCCAGCAGTTTAAGGTCAGGGAGGGTGTATGAGCAGTTCTTC
CASSLRSGRVYEQFF
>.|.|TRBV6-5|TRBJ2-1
TGTGCCAGCAGTTACACGGCTAGCGTGGGTGAGCAGTTCTTC
CASSYTASVGEQFF
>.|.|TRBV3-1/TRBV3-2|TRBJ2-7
TGTGCCAGCAGCCAAGGGTACTTAGAAGCCGAGCAGTACTTC
CASSQGYLEAEQYF
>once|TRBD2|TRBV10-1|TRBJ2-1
TGCGCCAGCACCGTTTTAAGCGGGAGCTCCTACAATGAGCAGTTCTTC
CASTVLSGSSYNEQFF
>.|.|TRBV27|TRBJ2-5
TGTGCCAGCAGTTTAAAACAGCAAGAGACCCAGTACTTC
CASSLKQQETQYF
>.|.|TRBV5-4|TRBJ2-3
TGTGCCAGCAGCTTGGCTAGAACGATCACAGATACGCAGTATTTT
CASSLARTITDTQYF
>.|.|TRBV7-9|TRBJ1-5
TGTGCCAGCAGCTTAACAGGGACGAGCAATCAGCCCCAGCATTTT
CASSLTGTSNQPQHF
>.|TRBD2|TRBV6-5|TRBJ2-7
TGTGCCACCCACGGGGGGGGACGCGAGCAGTACTTC
CATHGGGREQYF
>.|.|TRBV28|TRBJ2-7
TGTGCCAGCAGTTCCGGGACCTACGAGCAGTACTTC
CASSSGTYEQYF
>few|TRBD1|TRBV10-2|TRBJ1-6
TGCGCCAGCAGTGTTTCCGGGACAGGGAGCTCCTATAATTCACCCCTCCACTTT
CASSVSGTGSSYNSPLHF
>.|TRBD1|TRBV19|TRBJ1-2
TGTGCCAGTAGCGGGACAGGGCTCTACGGCACCTTC
CASSGTGLYGTF
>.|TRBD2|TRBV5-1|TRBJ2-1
TGCGCCAGCAGCAGGACTAGCGGGCTAACCTACAATGAGCAGTTCTTC
CASSRTSGLTYNEQFF
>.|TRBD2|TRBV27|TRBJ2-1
TGTGCCAGCAGTTTAACGGTAAGGAGGGAGGGCCTCTCCAATGAGCAGTTCTTC
CASSLTVRREGLSNEQFF
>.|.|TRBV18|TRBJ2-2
TGTGCCAGCGCCGTTGAGTTGAACACCGGGGAGCTGTTTTTT
CASAVELNTGELFF